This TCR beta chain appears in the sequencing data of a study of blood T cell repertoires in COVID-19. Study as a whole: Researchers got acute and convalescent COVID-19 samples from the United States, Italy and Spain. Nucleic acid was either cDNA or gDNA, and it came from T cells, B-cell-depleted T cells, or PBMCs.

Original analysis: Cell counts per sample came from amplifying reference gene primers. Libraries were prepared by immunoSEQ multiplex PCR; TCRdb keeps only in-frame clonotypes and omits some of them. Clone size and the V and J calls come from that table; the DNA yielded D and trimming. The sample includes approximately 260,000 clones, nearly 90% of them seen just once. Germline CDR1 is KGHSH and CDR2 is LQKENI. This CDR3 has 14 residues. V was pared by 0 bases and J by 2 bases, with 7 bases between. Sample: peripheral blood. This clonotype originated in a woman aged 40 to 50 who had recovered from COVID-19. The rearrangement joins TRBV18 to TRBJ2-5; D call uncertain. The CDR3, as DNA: TGTGCCAGCTCACCACCCATGGCACAAGAGACCCAGTACTTC. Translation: CASSPPMAQETQYF.